The TCR beta chain described here comes from a study of cytomegalovirus exposure and HLA in healthy donors. Study at large: A previous analysis identified approximately 120 million unique TCR beta sequences derived from about 180 million T cells.

Study findings and constraints: A later analysis linked a missense DCLRE1C variant to TCR beta V- and J-gene trimming.

Comments on this clone: Its antigen is still unknown.

PCR amplification relied on 60 Vbeta primers (plus 13 Jbeta primers). Libraries were prepared by immunoSEQ multiplex PCR; TCRdb keeps only in-frame clonotypes and omits some of them. The profile shows more than 150,000 clones, around 78% of them singletons. The sample comprised PBMCs. The TCR comes from a man in his forties or fifties in good health and CMV-seronegative.

The CDR3 DNA reads as TGTGCCAGCAGCTCGGGGCTAGCGGGAGGGCGACGAGAGACCCAGTACTTC. Translated, it gives CASSSGLAGGRRETQYF. This chain connects TRBV7-2 to TRBJ2-5, with 12 bases matching TRBD2. Germline-derived CDR1 and CDR2 are SGHTA and FQGNSA. This CDR3 has 17 amino acids. V was clipped by 4 bases and J by 4 bases; unmatched bases: 10.